This TCR beta chain was sequenced during a study of T cells after yellow fever vaccination. Findings and caveats of the study: Reappearing after the booster were most of the clones from primary vaccination (almost 97% CD4, around 90% CD8).

Germline CDR1 is ENHRY and CDR2 is SYGVKD. CDR3 length equals 13 residues. V lost 11 bases and J 2 bases, leaving 14 bases between the germline ends. TCRdb reprocessed the 5' RACE reads with MiXCR, giving one entry per CDR3 protein. Seen here are hundreds of thousands of distinct CDR3 sequences, roughly an eighth observed once, and the top ten hold 3% to 4%. This clonotype was found a few times. What it binds is unknown. The sequence came from a man aged 18 to 30 who received the YFV17D yellow fever vaccine. The V and J genes are TRBV10-3 and TRBJ2-3; the D gene could be TRBD1 or TRBD2 (5 bases each). The sequenced sample was CD4+ T cells sorted from PBMCs, obtained 15 days after the yellow fever booster vaccination. CDR3 loop: CAASGPNTDTQYF. CDR3 DNA sequence: TGTGCCGCCTCGGGACCCAACACAGATACGCAGTATTTT.